This T cell receptor (beta chain) appears in the sequencing data of a study of blood T cell repertoires in COVID-19. Across the study: There were acute and convalescent COVID-19 samples, and they came from the United States, Italy and Spain. T cells, B-cell-depleted T cells, or PBMCs provided the cDNA or gDNA that served as material.

Authors' data handling: Amplification with reference gene primers provided the estimates of nucleated cell counts. Sequenced by immunoSEQ multiplex PCR; TCRdb stores in-frame clones only, minus some. V, J and clone size were drawn from that table, and D and trimming were deduced from the DNA. Of some 130,000 clones in the sample, 88% were seen once. The CDR3 has 15 amino acids. Germline CDR1 and CDR2: SGHAT and FQNNGV. The V and J ends lost 4 bases and 10 bases respectively, with 22 bases between them. Sequences were obtained from peripheral blood. The chain has TRBV11-2 and TRBJ1-1, with a possible D match to TRBD1 (5 bases). The clonotype comes from a man in his fifties with acute or convalescent COVID-19. CDR3 nucleotides: TGTGCCAGCAGCTGGGGAGGGGCGGCTTCGAGTGGAGCTTTCTTT. As protein: CASSWGGAASSGAFF.